A selection of T cell receptor beta chains follows, all from one sample in a study of shared clonotypes between healthy human individuals. Generated by immunoSEQ multiplex PCR, the TCRdb table keeps only in-frame clones and is missing some. The sample includes more than 1,200,000 clones, approximately 98.5% of them seen just once. The specimen sequenced was naive CD4+ T cells sorted from blood. Receptors originate from a man aged 30 to 39 in good health. Each CDR3 is given with its conserved first and last residue. Each record gives: J gene, D gene, clone size, V gene, CDR3 protein, CDR3 DNA. The D gene is left open where the match is weak. Not every row has a clone size; where given, it reads once, few, many or a size class.

>TRBJ1-2|TRBD1|once|TRBV7-9
CASSLGQGLYPNYGYTF
TGTGCCAGCAGCCTGGGACAGGGTCTTTATCCTAACTATGGCTACACCTTC
>TRBJ1-2|-|-|TRBV4-3
CASSQDNGNYGYTF
TGCGCCAGCAGCCAAGACAACGGGAACTATGGCTACACCTTC
>TRBJ1-1|-|-|TRBV28
CASSLQTSTMNTEAFF
TGTGCCAGCAGTTTACAAACAAGCACCATGAACACTGAAGCTTTCTTT
>TRBJ2-3|-|-|TRBV5-6
CASSLLQGITTDTQYF
TGTGCCAGCAGCCTACTCCAGGGGATTACAACAGATACGCAGTATTTT
>TRBJ1-1|-|-|TRBV10-3
CATSGKMNTEAFF
TGTGCCACATCGGGGAAAATGAACACTGAAGCTTTCTTT
>TRBJ2-1|-|-|TRBV28
CASSLLSINEQFF
TGTGCCAGCAGTCTCCTTAGTATCAATGAGCAGTTCTTC
>TRBJ2-2|-|-|TRBV2
CASKERGTVDTGELFF
TGTGCCAGCAAAGAACGGGGGACGGTCGACACCGGGGAGCTGTTTTTT
>TRBJ2-1|-|-|TRBV5-1
CASSPTRTAYNEQFF
TGCGCCAGCAGCCCGACTAGGACCGCCTACAATGAGCAGTTCTTC
>TRBJ2-1|-|once|TRBV28
CASNSSPSDEQFF
TGTGCCAGCAACTCTAGCCCAAGCGATGAGCAGTTCTTC
>TRBJ1-2|TRBD1|-|TRBV18
CASSPRQGTFGYTF
TGTGCCAGCTCACCCCGACAGGGGACGTTTGGCTACACCTTC
>TRBJ2-7|-|-|TRBV19
CASSIPGLVYEQYF
TGTGCCAGTAGTATTCCGGGCCTCGTATACGAGCAGTACTTC
>TRBJ2-1|TRBD1|-|TRBV5-1
CASSLVYRGRSYNEQFF
TGCGCCAGCAGCTTGGTTTACAGGGGGCGCTCCTACAATGAGCAGTTCTTC
>TRBJ2-3|-|-|TRBV10-3
CAINWGRDTQYF
TGTGCCATCAACTGGGGGCGCGATACGCAGTATTTT
>TRBJ1-5|-|-|TRBV18
CASSPVDTQPQHF
TGTGCCAGCTCACCCGTTGACACTCAGCCCCAGCATTTT
>TRBJ2-5|-|-|TRBV5-4
CASSLKGVQETQYF
TGTGCCAGCAGCTTGAAGGGGGTGCAAGAGACCCAGTACTTC
>TRBJ2-1|-|-|TRBV5-4
CASSLGSTSSYNEQFF
TGTGCCAGCAGCTTGGGGTCAACCAGCTCCTACAATGAGCAGTTCTTC
>TRBJ1-5|-|-|TRBV30
CAWSITGHNQPQHF
TGTGCCTGGAGTATAACAGGGCACAATCAGCCCCAGCATTTT
>TRBJ2-1|TRBD1|-|TRBV15
CATSRVFGGQGLHEQFF
TGTGCCACCAGCAGGGTATTTGGGGGACAGGGACTCCATGAGCAGTTCTTC
>TRBJ2-7|-|-|TRBV20-1
CSARPYEQYF
TGCAGTGCTAGACCCTACGAGCAGTACTTC
>TRBJ2-1|-|once|TRBV6-5
CASRPSSDEQFF
TGTGCCAGCAGACCTTCTAGCGATGAGCAGTTCTTC
>TRBJ1-5|-|once|TRBV28
CASSFGSGVYQPQHF
TGTGCCAGCAGTTTCGGCTCCGGCGTTTATCAGCCCCAGCATTTT
>TRBJ2-7|-|-|TRBV5-1
CASSLYISSYEQYF
TGCGCCAGCAGCTTGTACATTAGCAGTTACGAGCAGTACTTC
>TRBJ1-2|TRBD1|-|TRBV7-9
CASSNTGTGNYGYTF
TGTGCCAGCAGCAACACCGGGACAGGGAACTATGGCTACACCTTC
>TRBJ2-5|TRBD2|once|TRBV6-1
CASSAKTSGQETQYF
TGTGCCAGCAGTGCTAAGACTAGCGGACAAGAGACCCAGTACTTC
>TRBJ2-7|-|once|TRBV29-1
CSAASGTTYEQYF
TGCAGCGCAGCCTCGGGTACCACCTACGAGCAGTACTTC
>TRBJ1-5|TRBD1|-|TRBV6-1
CASTQMGQFNQPQHF
TGTGCCAGCACCCAAATGGGACAGTTCAATCAGCCCCAGCATTTT
>TRBJ2-5|-|-|TRBV7-9
CASSLEGRGIETQYF
TGTGCCAGCAGCTTAGAGGGCAGGGGAATCGAGACCCAGTACTTC
>TRBJ2-1|-|-|TRBV18
CASSPSGGYNEQFF
TGTGCCAGCTCACCGTCCGGGGGATACAATGAGCAGTTCTTC
>TRBJ2-3|-|-|TRBV29-1
CSVGEGADTQYF
TGCAGCGTCGGCGAGGGTGCAGATACGCAGTATTTT